The 3 T cell receptor beta chains in this list originate from one sample, sequenced in a study of cytomegalovirus exposure and HLA in healthy donors. PCR involved 60 Vbeta and 13 Jbeta primers. Assay: immunoSEQ multiplex PCR; the TCRdb copy retains only in-frame clones and omits some. This sample has fewer than 130,000 clones, with roughly 70% found just once. The sequencing input was PBMCs. Receptors were obtained from a man aged 35-49 years in good health and CMV-seropositive.

The chain couples TRBV30 to TRBJ1-1; a weak D match, TRBD1 (5 bases). Germline CDR1 reads GTSNPN; CDR2 reads SVGIG (reference sequence). This CDR3 is 11 amino acids long. V was shortened by 4 bases and J by 3 bases, with 6 bases between the two germline ends. The CDR3 sequence: CAWTGYTEAFF. DNA for the CDR3: TGTGCCTGGACAGGGTACACTGAAGCTTTCTTT.

Concerning this clone itself: An end of the junction does not agree with germline; a read error may underlie this. The V gene is TRBV7-7, the J gene TRBJ2-1; the match to TRBD2 covers 7 bases. Germline CDR1 SSHAT, CDR2 FNYEAQ (reference sequence). The CDR3 runs 14 residues. The CDR3 reads CASSLDPGGSEQFF. The DNA of the CDR3 is TGTGCTAGCAGCTTAGACCCGGGAGGCAGTGAGCAGTTCTTC.

V and J are TRBV5-8 and TRBJ2-3; 7 nucleotides match TRBD1. The ends lost 0 bases at V and 6 bases at J; junction bases unmatched: 1. The V gene's germline CDR1 is SGHTS and CDR2 YDEGEE. CDR3 length: 13 amino acids. DNA of the CDR3: TGTGCCAGCAGCTTGGACAGGGGTGATACGCAGTATTTT. Protein: CASSLDRGDTQYF.